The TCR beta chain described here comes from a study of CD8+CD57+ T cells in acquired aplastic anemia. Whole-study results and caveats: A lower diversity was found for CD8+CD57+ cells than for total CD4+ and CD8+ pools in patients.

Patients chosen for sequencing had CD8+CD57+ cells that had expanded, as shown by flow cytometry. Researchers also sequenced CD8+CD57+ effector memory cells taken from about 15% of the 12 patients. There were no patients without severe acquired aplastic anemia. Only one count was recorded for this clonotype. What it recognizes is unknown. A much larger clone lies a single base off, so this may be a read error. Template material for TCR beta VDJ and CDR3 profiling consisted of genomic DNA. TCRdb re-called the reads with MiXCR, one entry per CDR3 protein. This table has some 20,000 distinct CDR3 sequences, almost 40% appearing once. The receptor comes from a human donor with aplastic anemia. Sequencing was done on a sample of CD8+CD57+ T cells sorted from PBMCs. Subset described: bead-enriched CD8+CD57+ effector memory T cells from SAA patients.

The CDR3 region is CSARDSMRDTANTQYF. CDR3 sequence (DNA): TGCAGTGCTAGAGATAGCATGCGGGATACGGCAAATACGCAGTATTTT. The gene calls are TRBV20-1 and TRBJ2-3; tentatively, D is TRBD2 (6 bases). CDR1 and CDR2 (germline): DFQATT, SNEGSKA (reference sequence). Deletions cut 0 bases from V and 7 bases from J, with 20 bases between. This CDR3 has 16 residues.